The rows below give T cell receptor beta chains drawn from one sample of a study of T cell responses to AZD1222 COVID-19 vaccine. Assay: immunoSEQ multiplex PCR; the TCRdb copy retains only in-frame clones and omits some. The sample lists 150,000 to 190,000 clones, about nine tenths occurring once. Sequencing was performed on peripheral blood, taken on day 0 of AZD1222 vaccination. The receptors derive from an adult in good health. Both conserved end residues are part of each CDR3. Fields, in order: clone size, V gene, D gene, J gene, CDR3 DNA, CDR3 protein. The D gene is left open where the match is weak. Part of the rows lack a size; the others show once, few, many or a class for expanded clones.

abundance: .
v_gene: TRBV4-3
d_gene: .
j_gene: TRBJ1-2
CDR3nt: TGCGCCAGCAGCCAAGATACGCTGTATGGCTACACCTTC
CDR3aa: CASSQDTLYGYTF

abundance: .
v_gene: TRBV7-9
d_gene: .
j_gene: TRBJ1-4
CDR3nt: TGTGCCAGCAGCGATAGTGGTGAAAAACTGTTTTTT
CDR3aa: CASSDSGEKLFF

abundance: .
v_gene: TRBV6-5
d_gene: TRBD1
j_gene: TRBJ1-2
CDR3nt: TGTGCCAGCAGTTGGGGACAGGAGGTTAACTATGGCTACACCTTC
CDR3aa: CASSWGQEVNYGYTF

abundance: .
v_gene: TRBV2
d_gene: .
j_gene: TRBJ2-5
CDR3nt: TGTGCCAGCAGTATGGACCGGGCACAAGAGACCCAGTACTTC
CDR3aa: CASSMDRAQETQYF

abundance: .
v_gene: TRBV4-1
d_gene: TRBD1
j_gene: TRBJ2-7
CDR3nt: TGCGCCAGCAGCCAAGATGCCGGGACAGGGATATCCTACGAGCAGTACTTC
CDR3aa: CASSQDAGTGISYEQYF

abundance: .
v_gene: TRBV5-4
d_gene: TRBD1
j_gene: TRBJ1-1
CDR3nt: TGTGCCAGCAGCCGCTCCGGGACAGGGAACACTGAAGCTTTCTTT
CDR3aa: CASSRSGTGNTEAFF

abundance: .
v_gene: TRBV5-6
d_gene: TRBD1
j_gene: TRBJ1-3
CDR3nt: TGTGCCAGCAGCTGGGGGCCTGGGACAGTCGCTGGAAACACCATATATTTT
CDR3aa: CASSWGPGTVAGNTIYF

abundance: .
v_gene: TRBV30
d_gene: .
j_gene: TRBJ2-1
CDR3nt: TGTGCCTGGATTGAACTTACAACGGGGTTCTTC
CDR3aa: CAWIELTTGFF

abundance: .
v_gene: TRBV19
d_gene: .
j_gene: TRBJ2-3
CDR3nt: TGTGCCAGTAGTATTCCCAGGGTCCGCCCTAGCACAGATACGCAGTATTTT
CDR3aa: CASSIPRVRPSTDTQYF

abundance: .
v_gene: TRBV7-8
d_gene: .
j_gene: TRBJ1-4
CDR3nt: TGTGCCAGCAGCTTAGAAGGGGTCCGACGGACCTATGAAAAACTGTTTTTT
CDR3aa: CASSLEGVRRTYEKLFF

abundance: .
v_gene: TRBV7-9
d_gene: .
j_gene: TRBJ2-5
CDR3nt: TGTGCCAGCAGCTTAGCGCTGGGGCTCCAAGAGACCCAGTACTTC
CDR3aa: CASSLALGLQETQYF

abundance: .
v_gene: TRBV5-1
d_gene: .
j_gene: TRBJ2-3
CDR3nt: TGCGCCAGCAGCTTGGGGCAGGGGTCCCCCGATACGCAGTATTTT
CDR3aa: CASSLGQGSPDTQYF

abundance: .
v_gene: TRBV24-1
d_gene: TRBD1
j_gene: TRBJ1-5
CDR3nt: TGTGCCACCAGTGAAAAGGACAGGGGCCCCAATCAGCCCCAGCATTTT
CDR3aa: CATSEKDRGPNQPQHF

abundance: once
v_gene: TRBV7-8
d_gene: .
j_gene: TRBJ2-1
CDR3nt: TGTGCCAGCAGCCCTAGGACCAGAAACAATGAGCAGTTCTTC
CDR3aa: CASSPRTRNNEQFF

abundance: few
v_gene: TRBV11-2
d_gene: TRBD1
j_gene: TRBJ1-1
CDR3nt: TGTGCCAGCAGCTTAGGACAGGGAGGCACTGAAGCTTTCTTT
CDR3aa: CASSLGQGGTEAFF

abundance: .
v_gene: TRBV2
d_gene: TRBD2
j_gene: TRBJ2-1
CDR3nt: TGTGCCAGCAGTGGTGGGACTAGCGGGAGAAATGAGCAGTTCTTC
CDR3aa: CASSGGTSGRNEQFF

abundance: few
v_gene: TRBV3-1/TRBV3-2
d_gene: TRBD1
j_gene: TRBJ2-5
CDR3nt: TGTGCCAGCAGCCAAGAGGGGACAGGGGACAAAGAGACCCAGTACTTC
CDR3aa: CASSQEGTGDKETQYF

abundance: .
v_gene: TRBV7-8
d_gene: TRBD1
j_gene: TRBJ1-1
CDR3nt: TGTGCCAGCAGCTTAGGAAACAGGGGGCGTTATACTGAAGCTTTCTTT
CDR3aa: CASSLGNRGRYTEAFF

abundance: .
v_gene: TRBV25-1
d_gene: .
j_gene: TRBJ2-5
CDR3nt: TGTGCCAGCAGTGATATGGGGATCCAAGAGACCCAGTACTTC
CDR3aa: CASSDMGIQETQYF

abundance: .
v_gene: TRBV6-5
d_gene: TRBD2
j_gene: TRBJ2-1
CDR3nt: TGTGCCAGCAGCCAGACTAGCGGTTACAATGAGCAGTTCTTC
CDR3aa: CASSQTSGYNEQFF

abundance: .
v_gene: TRBV5-4
d_gene: .
j_gene: TRBJ2-2
CDR3nt: TGTGCCAGCAGCTTGGCAGGGGTAGGGACCGGGGAGCTGTTTTTT
CDR3aa: CASSLAGVGTGELFF

abundance: .
v_gene: TRBV6-1
d_gene: TRBD2
j_gene: TRBJ2-5
CDR3nt: TGTGCCAGCAGTGAATCGGGAGGGTTCGAGACCCAGTACTTC
CDR3aa: CASSESGGFETQYF

abundance: .
v_gene: TRBV28
d_gene: TRBD1
j_gene: TRBJ1-5
CDR3nt: TGTGCCAGCAGTAGGGGACAGGGAGGCAATCAGCCCCAGCATTTT
CDR3aa: CASSRGQGGNQPQHF

abundance: .
v_gene: TRBV19
d_gene: TRBD1
j_gene: TRBJ1-4
CDR3nt: TGTGCCAGTAGTAAGGACAGGGGAGAGGTTGAAAAACTGTTTTTT
CDR3aa: CASSKDRGEVEKLFF

abundance: .
v_gene: TRBV24-1
d_gene: .
j_gene: TRBJ2-7
CDR3nt: TGTGCCACCAGTGATTCGGGACGGACCTACGAGCAGTACTTC
CDR3aa: CATSDSGRTYEQYF

abundance: .
v_gene: TRBV28
d_gene: TRBD1
j_gene: TRBJ1-2
CDR3nt: TGTGCCAGCAGTTTGAGACAGGGGTCCTATGGCTACACCTTC
CDR3aa: CASSLRQGSYGYTF

abundance: .
v_gene: TRBV6-2/TRBV6-3
d_gene: .
j_gene: TRBJ2-3
CDR3nt: TGTGCCAGCAGTTACTCTTTCGACCCCAGCACAGATACGCAGTATTTT
CDR3aa: CASSYSFDPSTDTQYF

abundance: .
v_gene: TRBV28
d_gene: TRBD1
j_gene: TRBJ1-1
CDR3nt: TGTGCCAGCAGCCCAACGGGACAGGGGGACACTGAAGCTTTCTTT
CDR3aa: CASSPTGQGDTEAFF